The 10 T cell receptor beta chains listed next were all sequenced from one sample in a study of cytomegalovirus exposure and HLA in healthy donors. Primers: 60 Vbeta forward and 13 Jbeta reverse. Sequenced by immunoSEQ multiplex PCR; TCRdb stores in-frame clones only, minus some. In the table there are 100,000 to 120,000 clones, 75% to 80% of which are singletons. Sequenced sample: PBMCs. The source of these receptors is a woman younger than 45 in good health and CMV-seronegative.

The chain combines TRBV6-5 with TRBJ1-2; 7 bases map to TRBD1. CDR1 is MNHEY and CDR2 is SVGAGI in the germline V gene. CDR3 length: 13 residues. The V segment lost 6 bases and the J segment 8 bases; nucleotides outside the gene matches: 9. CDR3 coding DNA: TGTGCCAGCAGACACGGGACAGCGGAGGGCTACACCTTC. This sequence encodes CASRHGTAEGYTF.

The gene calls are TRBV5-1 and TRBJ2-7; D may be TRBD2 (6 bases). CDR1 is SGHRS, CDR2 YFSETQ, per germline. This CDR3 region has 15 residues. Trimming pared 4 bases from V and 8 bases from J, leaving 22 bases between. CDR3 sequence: CASSQLADPNAKQYF. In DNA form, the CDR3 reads TGCGCCAGCAGCCAGTTAGCGGATCCTAATGCGAAGCAGTACTTC. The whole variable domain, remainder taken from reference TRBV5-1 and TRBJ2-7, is KAGVTQTPRYLIKTRGQQVTLSCSPISGHRSVSWYQQTPGQGLQFLFEYFSETQRNKGNFPGRFSGRQFSNSRSEMNVSTLELGDSALYLCASSQLADPNAKQYFGPGTRLTVT.

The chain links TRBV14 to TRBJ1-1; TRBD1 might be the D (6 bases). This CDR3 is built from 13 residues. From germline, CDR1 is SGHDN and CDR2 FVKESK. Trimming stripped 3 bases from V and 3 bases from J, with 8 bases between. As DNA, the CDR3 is TGTGCCAGCAGCCATGGGGGCCACACTGAAGCTTTCTTT. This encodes CASSHGGHTEAFF.

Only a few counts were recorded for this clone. Written as DNA, the CDR3 is TGTGCCAGCAGCAAGACAGGGGGCCGAGAGACCCAGTACTTC. It translates to CASSKTGGRETQYF. The chain couples TRBV7-3 to TRBJ2-5, with 10 bases fitting TRBD1. V dropped 5 bases and J dropped 4; count of bases not matched to a gene: 4. The CDR3 contains 14 residues. The germline V gene encodes CDR1 SGHTA and CDR2 FQGTGA.

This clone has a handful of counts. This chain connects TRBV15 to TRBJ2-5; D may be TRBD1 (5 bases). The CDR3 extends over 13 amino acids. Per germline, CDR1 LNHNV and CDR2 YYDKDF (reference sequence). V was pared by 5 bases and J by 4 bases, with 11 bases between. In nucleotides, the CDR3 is TGTGCCACCAGCCTAGGCAGGGTAGAGACCCAGTACTTC. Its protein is CATSLGRVETQYF.

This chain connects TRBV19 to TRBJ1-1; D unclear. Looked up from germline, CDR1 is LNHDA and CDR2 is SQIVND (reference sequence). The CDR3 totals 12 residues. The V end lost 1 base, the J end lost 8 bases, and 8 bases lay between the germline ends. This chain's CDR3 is CASSIAREEAFF. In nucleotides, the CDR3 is TGTGCCAGTAGTATAGCACGGGAAGAAGCTTTCTTT.

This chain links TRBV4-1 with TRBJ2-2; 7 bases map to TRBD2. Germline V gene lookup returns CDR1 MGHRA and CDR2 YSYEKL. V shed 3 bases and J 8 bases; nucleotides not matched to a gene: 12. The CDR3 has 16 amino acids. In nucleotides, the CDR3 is TGCGCCAGCAGCCAGGGTCTAGCGGAGAGGGTAGGGGAGCTGTTTTTT. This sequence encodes CASSQGLAERVGELFF.

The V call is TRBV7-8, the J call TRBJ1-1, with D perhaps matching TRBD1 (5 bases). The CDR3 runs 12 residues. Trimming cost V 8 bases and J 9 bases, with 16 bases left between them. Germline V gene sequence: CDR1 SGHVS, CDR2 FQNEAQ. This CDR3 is CASGVGASKAFF. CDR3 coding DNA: TGTGCCAGCGGCGTAGGGGCATCCAAAGCTTTCTTT.

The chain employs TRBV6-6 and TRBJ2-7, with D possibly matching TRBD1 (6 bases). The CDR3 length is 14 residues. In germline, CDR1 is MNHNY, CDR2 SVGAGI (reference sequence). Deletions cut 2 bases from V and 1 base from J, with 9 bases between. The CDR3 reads CASSYKGHSYEQYF. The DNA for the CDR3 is TGTGCCAGCAGTTACAAGGGACATTCCTACGAGCAGTACTTC.

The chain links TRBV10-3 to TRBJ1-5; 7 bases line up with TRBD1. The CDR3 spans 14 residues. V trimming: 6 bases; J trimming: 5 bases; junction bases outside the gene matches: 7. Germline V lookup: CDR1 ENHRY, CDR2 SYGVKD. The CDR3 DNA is TGTGCCATCAGAGAGACAGGGTTGCATCAGCCCCAGCATTTT. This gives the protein CAIRETGLHQPQHF.